The T cell receptor beta chain described here comes from a study of blood T cell repertoires in COVID-19. Study-wide background: The United States, Italy and Spain supplied acute and convalescent COVID-19 samples. PBMCs, B-cell-depleted T cells, or T cells provided the cDNA or gDNA that made up the material.

Generated by immunoSEQ multiplex PCR, the TCRdb table keeps only in-frame clones and is missing some. The data hold about 250,000 clones, with roughly 84% observed a single time. Living in 24 US areas, the participants were between roughly 18 and 90 years of age. Participants classified as exposed had met a COVID-19 case within 2 weeks before study entry. Trimming left V 2 bases short and J 0 bases short, with 9 bases between. Germline CDR1 SGHRS, CDR2 YFSETQ. CDR3 size: 14 residues. V gene TRBV5-1 combines with J gene TRBJ2-7; tentatively, D is TRBD2 (7 bases). The TCR comes from a woman aged 50 to 60 who had been exposed to COVID-19. Sample: PBMCs or T cells enriched from blood (not recorded which). The CDR3 protein is CASSLGGASYEQYF. The CDR3 DNA reads TGCGCCAGCAGCTTAGGGGGGGCCTCCTACGAGCAGTACTTC.